This TCR beta chain was identified during a study of human T cells and chemical hapten exposure. This sample's time point: pre-sensitization, week 0. Treatment of the sample: therapeutic diphenylcyclopropenone sensitization with weekly scalp DPC. Trimming removed 0 bases at V and 6 bases at J, with 17 bases between. Per germline, CDR1 DFQATT and CDR2 SNEGSKA (reference sequence). The CDR3 runs 15 residues. Via MiXCR, TCRdb re-called the RACE reads, giving one row per CDR3 protein. The sample lists some 330,000 distinct CDR3 sequences; around 5.5% were seen once. V usage is TRBV20-1 and J usage is TRBJ1-2; no reliable D call. Here the sequenced sample was whole blood, taken in connection with sensitization to the hapten diphenylcyclopropenone (DPC). The origin of this receptor is a woman younger than 35 with alopecia areata. Some clones in this sample may be carry-over from other donors' samples. The CDR3 DNA sequence: TGCAGTGCTAGAGATATCGTAGCAGGAAGGAATGGCTACACCTTC. This sequence encodes CSARDIVAGRNGYTF.